Each of the 7 T cell receptor beta chains below was sequenced from the same sample in a study of early T cells in non-severe SARS-CoV-2 infection. TCRdb re-derived calls from the 5' RACE reads in MiXCR, one entry per CDR3 protein. In the table there are around 60,000 distinct CDR3 sequences, about 13% of which are singletons. What was sequenced was whole blood. The receptors were sampled from an adult who was a healthcare worker with PCR-confirmed SARS-CoV-2 infection or an uninfected control (not recorded which).

In its sample, this clonotype was seen a few times. The chain carries TRBV7-6 and TRBJ2-7; TRBD1 matches 10 bases. CDR1 and CDR2 (germline): SGHVS, FNYEAQ. This CDR3 is built from 14 residues. The V segment lost 3 bases and the J segment 6 bases; nucleotides outside the gene matches: 5. The CDR3 sequence is CASSLGTGAREQYF. CDR3 sequence (DNA): TGTGCCAGCAGCTTGGGGACAGGGGCCCGCGAGCAGTACTTC.

This clonotype was counted at least ten times. The genes are TRBV12-5 and TRBJ1-6; 7 bases are shared with TRBD1. The ends lost 5 bases at V and 10 bases at J; junction bases unmatched: 11. There are 15 residues in the CDR3. In germline, CDR1 is LGHNT, CDR2 FRNRAP. The CDR3: CASGPPSTGISPLHF. The CDR3 DNA sequence: TGTGCTAGTGGTCCTCCCTCGACAGGGATCTCACCCCTCCACTTT. The variable domain in full, with the rest retrieved from reference TRBV12-5 and TRBJ1-6, is DARVTQTPRHKVTEMGQEVTMRCQPILGHNTVFWYRQTMMQGLELLAYFRNRAPLDDSGMPKDRFSAEMPDATLATLKIQPSEPRDSAVYFCASGPPSTGISPLHFGNGTRLTVT.

The chain has TRBV24-1 and TRBJ2-1, with 8 bases lining up with TRBD2. Germline V gene data show CDR1 as KGHDR and CDR2 as SFDVKD. Trimming took 2 bases from V and 2 from J; bases not matched to a gene: 7. CDR3 length: 17 residues. The chain's CDR3 is CATSDSQTAGAYNEQFF. The CDR3 DNA reads as TGTGCCACCAGTGATTCCCAGACAGCGGGGGCCTACAATGAGCAGTTCTTC.

This clonotype has just a few counts. The V gene is TRBV6-2 or TRBV6-3, the J gene TRBJ2-2; TRBD2 aligns across 9 bases. The J segment lost 1 base and the V segment lost 8 bases, leaving 11 bases of the junction unmatched. The V gene's germline CDR1 is MNHEY and CDR2 SVGEGT. This CDR3 region has 17 residues. CDR3 amino acids: CASSRRWTSENTGELFF. CDR3 coding DNA: TGTGCCAGCTCCCGAAGGTGGACTAGCGAGAACACCGGGGAGCTGTTTTTT.

The sample holds many counts of this clonotype. The chain employs TRBV20-1 and TRBJ1-1; unclear D gene. Trimming took off 0 bases at V and 3 bases at J, with 11 bases between the two ends. This CDR3 has 14 amino acids. CDR1 and CDR2 (germline): DFQATT, SNEGSKA (reference sequence). CDR3 bases: TGCAGTGCTAGAGATCAGGATGGCCACACTGAAGCTTTCTTT. Translating gives CSARDQDGHTEAFF.

The rearrangement joins TRBV13 to TRBJ2-5; D possibly corresponds to TRBD1 (6 bases). The CDR3 runs 14 residues. V dropped 5 bases and J dropped 2 bases, with 12 bases sitting between them. Germline assignment: CDR1 PRHDT and CDR2 FYEKMQ (reference sequence). The CDR3 reads CASSERTVQETQYF. In DNA form, the CDR3 reads TGTGCCAGCAGCGAGAGGACAGTTCAAGAGACCCAGTACTTC.

This clonotype was counted only a few times. The rearrangement uses TRBV6-2 or TRBV6-3 and TRBJ2-2, with D possibly matching TRBD1 (6 bases). The CDR3 runs to 16 residues. Germline V gene lookup returns CDR1 MNHEY and CDR2 SVGEGT. Trimming took 5 bases from V and 4 from J, leaving 17 bases between them. CDR3 in DNA: TGTGCCAGCAGTAGGGGGTTGACCCGACGCACCGGGGAGCTGTTTTTT. It codes for CASSRGLTRRTGELFF.